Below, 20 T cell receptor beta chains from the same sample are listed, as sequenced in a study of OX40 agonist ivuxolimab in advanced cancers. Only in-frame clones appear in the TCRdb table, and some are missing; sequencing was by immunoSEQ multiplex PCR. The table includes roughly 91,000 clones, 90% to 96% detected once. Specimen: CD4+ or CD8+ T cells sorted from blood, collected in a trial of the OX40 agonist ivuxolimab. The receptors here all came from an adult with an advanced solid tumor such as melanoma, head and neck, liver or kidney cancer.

CDR3 sequence reads: CASSSRTSGAGELFF. CDR3 in DNA: TGTGCCAGCAGCTCCCGGACTAGCGGGGCCGGGGAGCTGTTTTTT. The V call is TRBV7-9, the J call TRBJ2-2; 12 bases are a match to TRBD2. The CDR3 length is 15 residues. Per the germline V gene, CDR1 is SEHNR and CDR2 is FQNEAQ (reference sequence). The ends lost 4 bases at V and 6 bases at J; junction bases unmatched: 3.

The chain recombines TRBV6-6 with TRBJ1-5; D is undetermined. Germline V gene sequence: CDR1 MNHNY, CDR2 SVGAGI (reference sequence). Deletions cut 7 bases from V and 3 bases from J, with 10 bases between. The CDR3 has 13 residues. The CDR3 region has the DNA TGTGCCAGCACCGCCGGACCCAATCAGCCCCAGCATTTT. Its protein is CASTAGPNQPQHF.

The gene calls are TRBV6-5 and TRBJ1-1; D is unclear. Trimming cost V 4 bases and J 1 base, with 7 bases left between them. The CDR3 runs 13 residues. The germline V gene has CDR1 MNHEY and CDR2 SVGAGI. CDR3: CASSSTANTEAFF. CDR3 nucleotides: TGTGCCAGCAGTTCTACAGCGAACACTGAAGCTTTCTTT.

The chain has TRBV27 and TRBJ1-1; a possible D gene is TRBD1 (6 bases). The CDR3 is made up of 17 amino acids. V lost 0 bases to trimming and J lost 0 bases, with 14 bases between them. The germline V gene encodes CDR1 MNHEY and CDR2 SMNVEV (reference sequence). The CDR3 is CASSLSLTGLMNTEAFF. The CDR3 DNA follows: TGTGCCAGCAGTTTATCGTTAACAGGGCTCATGAACACTGAAGCTTTCTTT.

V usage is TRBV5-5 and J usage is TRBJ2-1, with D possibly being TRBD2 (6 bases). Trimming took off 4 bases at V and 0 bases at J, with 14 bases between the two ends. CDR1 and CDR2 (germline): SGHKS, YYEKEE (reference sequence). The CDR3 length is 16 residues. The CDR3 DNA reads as TGTGCCAGCAGCCCCCGGGACTCCTCCTCCTACAATGAGCAGTTCTTC. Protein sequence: CASSPRDSSSYNEQFF.

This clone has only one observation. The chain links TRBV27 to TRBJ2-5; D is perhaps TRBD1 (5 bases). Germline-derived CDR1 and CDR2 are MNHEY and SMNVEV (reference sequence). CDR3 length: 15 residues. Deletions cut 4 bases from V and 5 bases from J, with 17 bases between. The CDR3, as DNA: TGTGCCAGCAGTTCGACGACCCATCCAGGGGAGACCCAGTACTTC. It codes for CASSSTTHPGETQYF.

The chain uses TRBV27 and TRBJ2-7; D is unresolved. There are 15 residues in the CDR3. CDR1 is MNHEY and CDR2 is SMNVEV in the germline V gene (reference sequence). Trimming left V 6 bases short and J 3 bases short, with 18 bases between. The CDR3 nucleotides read TGTGCCAGCAGCCGCTCCGATGGGTTAGGCTACGAGCAGTACTTC. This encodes CASSRSDGLGYEQYF.

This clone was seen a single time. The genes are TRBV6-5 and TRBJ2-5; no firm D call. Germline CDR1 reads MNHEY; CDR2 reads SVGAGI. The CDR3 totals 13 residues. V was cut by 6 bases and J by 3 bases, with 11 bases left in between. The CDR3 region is CASRLWSKETQYF. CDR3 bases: TGTGCCAGCAGGCTCTGGAGCAAAGAGACCCAGTACTTC.

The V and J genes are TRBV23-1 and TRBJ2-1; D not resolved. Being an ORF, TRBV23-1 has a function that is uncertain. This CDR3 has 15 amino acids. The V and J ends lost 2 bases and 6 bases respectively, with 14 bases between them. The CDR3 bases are TGCGCCAGCAGTCAAAGGTCGGAAAAGGTCAATGAGCAGTTCTTC. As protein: CASSQRSEKVNEQFF.

The CDR3 region has the DNA TGTGCCAGTAGTATTCGGGCGAATAATGAAAAACTGTTTTTT. This codes for CASSIRANNEKLFF. The rearrangement links TRBV19 to TRBJ1-4; D is uncertain. The CDR3 contains 14 residues. CDR1 and CDR2 from the germline V gene are LNHDA and SQIVND (reference sequence). V was cut by 3 bases and J by 4 bases, with 9 bases left in between.

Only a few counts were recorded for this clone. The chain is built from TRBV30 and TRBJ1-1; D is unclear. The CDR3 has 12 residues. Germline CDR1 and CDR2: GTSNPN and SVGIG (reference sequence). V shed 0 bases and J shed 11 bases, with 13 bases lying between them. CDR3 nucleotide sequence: TGTGCCTGGAGTGTAAATACGGCGTATGCTTTCTTT. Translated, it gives CAWSVNTAYAFF.

Here the CDR3 reads CASSASGWGTDTQYF. The CDR3 nucleotides are TGTGCCAGCAGTGCTAGCGGGTGGGGCACAGATACGCAGTATTTT. The V gene is TRBV27, the J gene TRBJ2-3; TRBD2 aligns across 8 bases. There are 15 residues in the CDR3. The ends lost 5 bases at V and 1 base at J; junction bases unmatched: 5. CDR1 and CDR2 (germline): MNHEY, SMNVEV (reference sequence).

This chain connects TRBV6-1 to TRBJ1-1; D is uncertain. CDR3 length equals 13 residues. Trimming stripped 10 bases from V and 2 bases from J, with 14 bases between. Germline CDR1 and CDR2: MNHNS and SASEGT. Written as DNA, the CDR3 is TGTGCCACCACAGAAGAACGAAACACTGAAGCTTTCTTT. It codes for CATTEERNTEAFF.

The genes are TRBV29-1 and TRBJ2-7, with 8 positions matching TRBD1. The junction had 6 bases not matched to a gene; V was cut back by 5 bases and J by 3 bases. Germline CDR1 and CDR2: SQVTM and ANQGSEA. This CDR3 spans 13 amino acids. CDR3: CSVLTGGNYEQYF. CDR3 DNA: TGCAGCGTTCTAACAGGGGGGAACTACGAGCAGTACTTC.

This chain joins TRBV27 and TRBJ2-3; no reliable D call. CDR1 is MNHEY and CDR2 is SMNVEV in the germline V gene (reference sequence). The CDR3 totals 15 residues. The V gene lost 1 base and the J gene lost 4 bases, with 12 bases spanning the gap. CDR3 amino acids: CASSLLAGVSDTQYF. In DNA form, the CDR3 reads TGTGCCAGCAGTTTATTAGCCGGAGTTTCAGATACGCAGTATTTT.

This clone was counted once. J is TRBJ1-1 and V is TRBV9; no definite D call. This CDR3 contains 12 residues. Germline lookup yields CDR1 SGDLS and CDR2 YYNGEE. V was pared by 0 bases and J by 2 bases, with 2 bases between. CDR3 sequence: CASSVDNTEAFF. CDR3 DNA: TGTGCCAGCAGCGTAGACAACACTGAAGCTTTCTTT.

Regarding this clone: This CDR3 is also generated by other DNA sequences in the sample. Here the CDR3 reads CASSLGGSYEQYF. The CDR3 DNA sequence: TGTGCCAGCAGTTTAGGAGGTAGCTACGAGCAGTACTTC. The V gene is TRBV27, the J gene TRBJ2-7; tentatively, D is TRBD2 (5 bases). The CDR3 totals 13 residues. Germline V gene sequence: CDR1 MNHEY, CDR2 SMNVEV (reference sequence). The ends were cut back, 2 bases at V and 3 bases at J, with 8 bases in the middle.

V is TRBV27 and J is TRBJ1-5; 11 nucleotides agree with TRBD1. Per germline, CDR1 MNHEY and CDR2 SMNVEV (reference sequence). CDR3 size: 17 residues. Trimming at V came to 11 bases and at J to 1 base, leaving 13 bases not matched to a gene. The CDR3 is CAQGRDRGNRSNQPQHF. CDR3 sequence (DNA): TGTGCCCAAGGACGGGACAGGGGGAATCGGAGCAATCAGCCCCAGCATTTT.

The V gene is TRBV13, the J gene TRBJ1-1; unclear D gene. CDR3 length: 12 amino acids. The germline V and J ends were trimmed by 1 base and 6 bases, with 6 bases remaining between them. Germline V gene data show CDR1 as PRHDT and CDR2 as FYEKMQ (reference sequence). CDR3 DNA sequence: TGTGCCAGCAGCTTAGTTATCGCTGAAGCTTTCTTT. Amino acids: CASSLVIAEAFF.

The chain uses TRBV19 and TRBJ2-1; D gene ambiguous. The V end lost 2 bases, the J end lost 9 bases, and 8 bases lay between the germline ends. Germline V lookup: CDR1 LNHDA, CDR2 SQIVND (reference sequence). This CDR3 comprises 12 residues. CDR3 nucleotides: TGTGCCAGTAGTATATCGAATCTTGAGCAGTTCTTC. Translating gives CASSISNLEQFF.